These 8 T cell receptor beta chains originate from one sample sequenced in a study of cytomegalovirus exposure and HLA in healthy donors. The study ran its PCR with 60 Vbeta and 13 Jbeta primers. TCRdb keeps only in-frame clones here, not all; method: immunoSEQ multiplex PCR. The profile shows some 120,000 clones, less than 80% of them singletons. The sequenced sample consisted of PBMCs. Receptors were obtained from a man aged 40-55 years in good health and CMV-seropositive.

The gene calls are TRBV7-6 and TRBJ2-7; 11 bases are a match to TRBD1. The V and J ends lost 5 bases and 3 bases, in that order; junction bases with no gene match: 6. Germline CDR1 reads SGHVS; CDR2 reads FNYEAQ. The CDR3 is 15 residues long. CDR3 amino acids: CASSKGQGDHYEQYF. CDR3 nucleotide sequence: TGTGCCAGCAGCAAGGGACAGGGGGACCACTACGAGCAGTACTTC.

The rearrangement joins TRBV19 to TRBJ2-6; TRBD1 aligns across 9 bases. V lost 5 bases, J lost 4 bases, and 6 bases stayed unmatched. Germline lookup yields CDR1 LNHDA and CDR2 SQIVND (reference sequence). CDR3 length: 16 amino acids. CDR3 amino acids: CASSGGQGPGANVLTF. CDR3 nucleotides: TGTGCCAGTAGTGGCGGACAGGGGCCCGGGGCCAACGTCCTGACTTTC.

The V call is TRBV14, the J call TRBJ2-7, with 8 bases aligning to TRBD2. V shed 4 bases, J shed 2 bases, and the junction held 7 bases outside the gene matches. The CDR3 sequence is 15 residues long. Germline CDR1 SGHDN, CDR2 FVKESK. CDR3 DNA: TGTGCCAGCAGCCCAGCGGGGGAATCAACCTACGAGCAGTACTTC. It yields the protein CASSPAGESTYEQYF.

The rearrangement joins TRBV6-1 to TRBJ2-2; D is possibly TRBD1 (6 bases). Germline V CDR1 and CDR2: MNHNS, SASEGT. Trimming stripped 9 bases from V and 2 bases from J, with 13 bases between. The CDR3 is 14 residues long. Here the CDR3 reads CASGGLKNTGELFF. The CDR3, as DNA: TGTGCCAGTGGGGGCCTGAAAAACACCGGGGAGCTGTTTTTT.

This rearrangement joins TRBV5-6 to TRBJ1-4; D uncertain. From germline, CDR1 is SGHDT and CDR2 YYEEEE. The V gene lost 2 bases and the J gene lost 4 bases, with 9 bases spanning the gap. The CDR3 is 14 amino acids. CDR3 sequence reads: CASSFGQINEKLFF. The CDR3 region has the DNA TGTGCCAGCAGCTTTGGGCAGATTAATGAAAAACTGTTTTTT.

V is TRBV6-1 and J is TRBJ1-5, with D tentatively TRBD1 (5 bases). Deletions cut 6 bases from V and 10 bases from J, with 13 bases between. The CDR3 length is 12 residues. The V gene's germline CDR1 is MNHNS and CDR2 SASEGT. Here the CDR3 reads CASRPREGPQHF. The CDR3 DNA is TGTGCCAGCAGACCCAGGGAGGGTCCCCAGCATTTT.

This sequence joins TRBV4-2 and TRBJ2-7; TRBD1 matches 10 bases. CDR1 and CDR2 from the germline V gene are LGHNA and YNFKEQ. This CDR3 spans 14 amino acids. V gave up 4 bases and J gave up 6 bases; unmatched junction bases: 6. CDR3 in DNA: TGTGCCAGCAGCCCCCGACAGGGGGCGGGCGAGCAGTACTTC. The encoded protein is CASSPRQGAGEQYF.

V usage is TRBV27 and J usage is TRBJ1-1; TRBD1 is a possible D gene (5 bases). Trimming removed 6 bases from V and 3 bases from J, with 17 bases in between. The CDR3 is made up of 15 amino acids. Per germline, CDR1 MNHEY and CDR2 SMNVEV (reference sequence). The CDR3 coding sequence is TGTGCCAGCAGCTACTCGGGGGTCCGGGACACTGAAGCTTTCTTT. Its translation is CASSYSGVRDTEAFF.